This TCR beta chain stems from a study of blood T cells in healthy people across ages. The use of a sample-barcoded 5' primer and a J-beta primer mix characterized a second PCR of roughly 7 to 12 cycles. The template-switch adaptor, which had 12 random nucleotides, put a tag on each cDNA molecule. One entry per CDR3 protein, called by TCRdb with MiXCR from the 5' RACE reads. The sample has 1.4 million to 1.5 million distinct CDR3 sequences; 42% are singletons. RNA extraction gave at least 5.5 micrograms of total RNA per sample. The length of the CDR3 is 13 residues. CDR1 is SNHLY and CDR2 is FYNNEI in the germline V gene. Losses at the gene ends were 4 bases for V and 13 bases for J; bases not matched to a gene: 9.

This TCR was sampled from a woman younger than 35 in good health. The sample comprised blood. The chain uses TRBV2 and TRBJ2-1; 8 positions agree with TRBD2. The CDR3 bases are TGTGCCAGCAGTGTACGAGCGGGGGAAACCCAGTTCTTC. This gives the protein CASSVRAGETQFF.